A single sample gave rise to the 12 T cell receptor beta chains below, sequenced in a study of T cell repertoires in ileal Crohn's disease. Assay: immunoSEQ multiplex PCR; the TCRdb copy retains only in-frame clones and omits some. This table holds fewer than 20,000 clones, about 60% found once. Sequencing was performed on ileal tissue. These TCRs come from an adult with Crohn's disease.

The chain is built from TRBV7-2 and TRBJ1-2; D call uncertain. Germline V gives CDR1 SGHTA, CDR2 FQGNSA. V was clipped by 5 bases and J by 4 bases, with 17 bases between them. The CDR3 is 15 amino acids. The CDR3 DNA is TGTGCCAGCAGCCCGAAGACGGGTCGAGGCTATGGCTACACCTTC. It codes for CASSPKTGRGYGYTF.

The CDR3 protein is CASSDGLENNEQFF. The DNA for the CDR3 is TGTGCCAGCAGTGACGGCTTGGAGAACAATGAGCAGTTCTTC. J is TRBJ2-1 and V is TRBV6-4; no clear D gene. The V gene's germline CDR1 is MRHNA and CDR2 SNTAGT. This CDR3 has 14 residues. Trimming cost V 2 bases and J 5 bases, with 10 bases left between them.

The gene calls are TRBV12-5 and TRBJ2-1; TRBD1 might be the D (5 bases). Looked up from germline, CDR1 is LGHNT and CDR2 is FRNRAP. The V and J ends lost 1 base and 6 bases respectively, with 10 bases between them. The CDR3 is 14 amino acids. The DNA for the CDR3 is TGTGCTAGTGGTTTGGGCCAGGGCAGCAATGAGCAGTTCTTC. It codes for CASGLGQGSNEQFF.

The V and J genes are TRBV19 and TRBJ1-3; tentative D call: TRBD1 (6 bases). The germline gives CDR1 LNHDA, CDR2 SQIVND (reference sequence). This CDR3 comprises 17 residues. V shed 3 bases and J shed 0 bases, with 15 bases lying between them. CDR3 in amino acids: CASSMADSRFSGNTIYF. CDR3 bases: TGTGCCAGTAGTATGGCGGACAGCCGATTCTCTGGAAACACCATATATTTT.

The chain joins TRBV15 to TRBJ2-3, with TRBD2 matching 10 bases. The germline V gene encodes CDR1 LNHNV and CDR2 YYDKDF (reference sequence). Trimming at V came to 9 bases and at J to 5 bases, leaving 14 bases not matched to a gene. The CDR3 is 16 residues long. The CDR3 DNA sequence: TGTGCCACAGAGGGGACTAGCGCCCAGCATGGAGATACGCAGTATTTT. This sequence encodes CATEGTSAQHGDTQYF.

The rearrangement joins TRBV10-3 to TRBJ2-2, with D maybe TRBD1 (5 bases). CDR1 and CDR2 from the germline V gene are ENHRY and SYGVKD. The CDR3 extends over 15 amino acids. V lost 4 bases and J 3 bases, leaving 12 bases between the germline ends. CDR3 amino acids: CAISGAGIHTGELFF. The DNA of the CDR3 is TGTGCCATCAGTGGGGCAGGGATTCACACCGGGGAGCTGTTTTTT.

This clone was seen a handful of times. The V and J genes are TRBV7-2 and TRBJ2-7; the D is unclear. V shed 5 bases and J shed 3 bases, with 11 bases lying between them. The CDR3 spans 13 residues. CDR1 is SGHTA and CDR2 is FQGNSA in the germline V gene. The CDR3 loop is CASSPGQLYEQYF. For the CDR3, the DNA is TGTGCCAGCAGCCCGGGTCAACTCTACGAGCAGTACTTC.

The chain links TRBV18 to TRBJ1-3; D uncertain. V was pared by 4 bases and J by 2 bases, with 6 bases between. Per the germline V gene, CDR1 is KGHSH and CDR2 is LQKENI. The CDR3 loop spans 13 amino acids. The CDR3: CASSQGAGNTIYF. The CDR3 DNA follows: TGTGCCAGCTCACAGGGAGCTGGAAACACCATATATTTT.

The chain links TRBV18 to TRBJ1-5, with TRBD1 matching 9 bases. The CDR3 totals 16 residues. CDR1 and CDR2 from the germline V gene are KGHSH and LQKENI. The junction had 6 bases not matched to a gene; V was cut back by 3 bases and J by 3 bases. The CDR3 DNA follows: TGTGCCAGCTCACCCGGGACAGGGCGAATCAATCAGCCCCAGCATTTT. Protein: CASSPGTGRINQPQHF.

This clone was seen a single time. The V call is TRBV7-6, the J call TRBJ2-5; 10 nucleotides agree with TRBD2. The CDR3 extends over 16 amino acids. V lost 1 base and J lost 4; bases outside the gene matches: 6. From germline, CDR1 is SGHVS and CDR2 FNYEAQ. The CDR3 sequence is CASSLGGLAGVETQYF. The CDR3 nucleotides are TGTGCCAGCAGCTTAGGTGGGCTAGCGGGGGTAGAGACCCAGTACTTC.

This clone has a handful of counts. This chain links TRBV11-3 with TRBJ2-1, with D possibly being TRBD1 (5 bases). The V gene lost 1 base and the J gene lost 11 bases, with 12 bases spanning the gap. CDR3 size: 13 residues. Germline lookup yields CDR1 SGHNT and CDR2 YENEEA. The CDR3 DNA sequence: TGTGCCAGCAGCTTAGGGGCTTCAGGGAAGCAGTTCTTC. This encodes CASSLGASGKQFF.

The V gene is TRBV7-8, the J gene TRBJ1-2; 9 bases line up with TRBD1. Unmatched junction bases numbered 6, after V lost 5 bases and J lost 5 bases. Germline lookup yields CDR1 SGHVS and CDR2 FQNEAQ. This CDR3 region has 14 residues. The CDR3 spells CASSMGQGYYGYTF. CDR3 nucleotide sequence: TGTGCCAGCAGCATGGGACAGGGTTATTATGGCTACACCTTC.